The 28 T cell receptor beta chains listed next were all sequenced from one sample in a study of blood T cell repertoires in COVID-19 (dated by TCRdb to the early 2020s). The library was generated by the immunoSEQ multiplex PCR assay. TCRdb carries this immuneACCESS record with in-frame sequences only. Its versions omit some clonotypes, under half of them owing to an unresolved V gene in the studies checked, with the rest unexplained. Present in this sample are about 100,000 clones, almost 95% of which were seen just once. Approximately 5.8% of the sample is in the top ten clones. Sequenced input: peripheral blood. These receptors came from a man aged 45 to 65 with active COVID-19.

V usage is TRBV10-3 and J usage is TRBJ2-1, with TRBD2 matching 9 bases. Trimming at V came to 4 bases and at J to 8 bases, leaving 6 bases not matched to a gene. CDR1 is ENHRY and CDR2 is SYGVKD in the germline V gene. The CDR3 consists of 14 residues. DNA of the CDR3: TGTGCCATCAGTGTGTCTAGCGGGATTGATGAGCAGTTCTTC. It is translated as CAISVSSGIDEQFF.

The chain has TRBV19 and TRBJ2-3; no reliable D call. The V and J ends lost 4 bases and 4 bases respectively, with 6 bases between them. The CDR3 contains 12 residues. Germline CDR1 and CDR2: LNHDA and SQIVND (reference sequence). CDR3 protein: CASSTPPDTQYF. In DNA, the CDR3 is TGTGCCAGTAGTACCCCTCCAGATACGCAGTATTTT.

V gene TRBV6-5 combines with J gene TRBJ1-1; D is ambiguous. This CDR3 is 14 amino acids long. Germline values: CDR1 MNHEY, CDR2 SVGAGI. Trimming pared 5 bases from V and 1 base from J, leaving 11 bases between. CDR3 sequence: CASSPLVENTEAFF. DNA of the CDR3: TGTGCCAGCAGTCCTTTAGTTGAGAACACTGAAGCTTTCTTT.

This clone was detected a few times. This sequence joins TRBV6-5 and TRBJ1-1, with D maybe TRBD1 (5 bases). The CDR3 spans 13 residues. Germline assignment: CDR1 MNHEY and CDR2 SVGAGI. With 9 bases removed from V and 1 base from J, the gap between germline ends came to 12 bases. This chain's CDR3 is CASEAGGNTEAFF. CDR3 bases: TGTGCCAGTGAAGCGGGGGGGAACACTGAAGCTTTCTTT.

This chain connects TRBV21-1 to TRBJ2-2; TRBD1 is taken as the D call from the table, unchecked against the DNA. TRBV21-1 is recorded as a pseudogene. This CDR3 has 17 residues. The CDR3 nucleotides read TGTGCCAGCAGCAAAGTACCCCGGGACAGGAACACCGGGGAGCTGTTTTTT. Amino acids: CASSKVPRDRNTGELFF.

The chain is built from TRBV5-1 and TRBJ1-1; D may be TRBD1 (5 bases). The CDR3 is made up of 14 amino acids. In germline, CDR1 is SGHRS, CDR2 YFSETQ. V was cut by 0 bases and J by 1 base, with 7 bases left in between. The DNA of the CDR3 is TGCGCCAGCAGCTTGGTTGGACAGAACACTGAAGCTTTCTTT. This encodes CASSLVGQNTEAFF.

The chain carries TRBV6-1 and TRBJ2-7, with 9 nucleotides matching TRBD2. Germline lookup yields CDR1 MNHNS and CDR2 SASEGT. This CDR3 contains 21 residues. The V gene end was trimmed by 1 base and the J gene end by 3 bases; junction bases not matched to a gene: 22. CDR3 in DNA: TGTGCCAGCAGTGAAGAAAGACGTCCGGGACTAGCAGTCGGGGCCCTCTACGAGCAGTACTTC. It specifies CASSEERRPGLAVGALYEQYF.

The chain has TRBV9 and TRBJ2-1; 12 nucleotides line up with TRBD2. From germline, CDR1 is SGDLS and CDR2 YYNGEE. The CDR3 sequence is 17 residues long. V was clipped by 0 bases and J by 8 bases; unmatched bases: 9. CDR3 amino acids: CASSVGSLAGGRDEQFF. In DNA form, the CDR3 reads TGTGCCAGCAGCGTAGGAAGCCTAGCGGGAGGGAGGGATGAGCAGTTCTTC.

The chain combines TRBV30 with TRBJ2-6; 9 positions agree with TRBD1. Germline assignment: CDR1 GTSNPN and CDR2 SVGIG (reference sequence). V gave up 8 bases and J gave up 1 base; unmatched junction bases: 9. The CDR3 spans 16 residues. The CDR3 DNA follows: TGTGCCGTTGGGGGACAGGGTGGATCTGGGGCCAACGTCCTGACTTTC. Translated, it gives CAVGGQGGSGANVLTF.

The V call is TRBV28, the J call TRBJ2-5, with TRBD2 matching 12 bases. Losses at the gene ends were 6 bases for V and 2 bases for J; bases not matched to a gene: 7. CDR3 length equals 16 residues. The germline V gene has CDR1 MDHEN and CDR2 SYDVKM. The CDR3: CASSAPSGRAQETQYF. The DNA of the CDR3 is TGTGCCAGCAGCGCTCCTAGCGGGAGGGCACAAGAGACCCAGTACTTC.

The V call is TRBV5-4, the J call TRBJ2-3; tentatively, D is TRBD1 (5 bases). V was clipped by 2 bases and J by 1 base, with 5 bases between them. CDR1 and CDR2 (germline): SGHNT, YYREEE (reference sequence). The CDR3 length is 13 residues. CDR3 sequence: CASSLGGTDTQYF. CDR3 in DNA: TGTGCCAGCAGCTTAGGGGGCACAGATACGCAGTATTTT.

This clone has a single count. V and J are TRBV6-5 and TRBJ2-2; 11 nucleotides match TRBD2. CDR1 is MNHEY and CDR2 is SVGAGI in the germline V gene. Trimming took 4 bases from V and 6 from J; bases not matched to a gene: 7. CDR3 length: 16 amino acids. CDR3 bases: TGTGCCAGCAGTTTAGCGGGAGGGACGGTGGCCGGGGAGCTGTTTTTT. Amino acid sequence: CASSLAGGTVAGELFF.

The chain combines TRBV19 with TRBJ2-2; maybe TRBD2 (6 bases). This CDR3 contains 16 residues. CDR1 LNHDA and CDR2 SQIVND come from the germline V gene (reference sequence). The V end lost 3 bases, the J end lost 1 base, and 12 bases lay between the germline ends. The CDR3 reads CASSMGREWNTGELFF. The CDR3, as DNA: TGTGCCAGTAGTATGGGGCGGGAATGGAACACCGGGGAGCTGTTTTTT.

The rearrangement joins TRBV15 to TRBJ2-5; perhaps TRBD1 as D (6 bases). There are 13 residues in the CDR3. Germline V gives CDR1 LNHNV, CDR2 YYDKDF (reference sequence). The V and J ends lost 11 bases and 3 bases respectively, with 16 bases between them. In DNA form, the CDR3 reads TGTGCCGCAAGCCGCAGGGGCGAAGAGACCCAGTACTTC. Amino acids: CAASRRGEETQYF.

The J gene is TRBJ2-3, the V gene TRBV18; 8 bases agree with TRBD1. Germline V gene data show CDR1 as KGHSH and CDR2 as LQKENI. Losses at the gene ends were 5 bases for V and 0 bases for J; bases not matched to a gene: 4. This CDR3 spans 15 amino acids. The CDR3 is CASSTGGGSTDTQYF. Written as DNA, the CDR3 is TGTGCCAGCTCAACAGGGGGAGGCAGCACAGATACGCAGTATTTT.

The CDR3: CASSPLAGGSYEQYF. The CDR3 DNA is TGTGCCAGCAGCCCTTTAGCGGGGGGTTCCTACGAGCAGTACTTC. The chain has TRBV7-9 and TRBJ2-7, with TRBD2 identical over 10 bases. The J segment lost 1 base and the V segment lost 5 bases, leaving 5 bases of the junction unmatched. Germline-derived CDR1 and CDR2 are SEHNR and FQNEAQ (reference sequence). The CDR3 consists of 15 residues.

The CDR3 loop is CASSVSGSSTGELFF. Here the CDR3 DNA reads TGTGCCAGCAGCGTTAGCGGGAGTAGCACCGGGGAGCTGTTTTTT. The chain couples TRBV11-3 to TRBJ2-2; 9 nucleotides match TRBD2. V lost 5 bases, J lost 4 bases, and 5 bases stayed unmatched. Germline CDR1 SGHNT, CDR2 YENEEA. This CDR3 comprises 15 residues.

The genes are TRBV4-2 and TRBJ2-3, with 9 bases fitting TRBD2. Trimming at V came to 1 base and at J to 5 bases, leaving 7 bases not matched to a gene. CDR3 length equals 16 residues. Germline values: CDR1 LGHNA, CDR2 YNFKEQ. CDR3 DNA: TGTGCCAGCAGCCAAGGGGCGGGAGGGCCGATAGATACGCAGTATTTT. Amino acid sequence: CASSQGAGGPIDTQYF.

The chain combines TRBV15 with TRBJ2-7; 10 bases are shared with TRBD1. The ends lost 5 bases at V and 5 bases at J; junction bases unmatched: 12. This CDR3 comprises 16 residues. Germline assignment: CDR1 LNHNV and CDR2 YYDKDF (reference sequence). The CDR3 nucleotides are TGTGCCACCAGCCGCGGGACAGGGGTTCTTCGGGACGAGCAGTACTTC. It translates to CATSRGTGVLRDEQYF.

The CDR3 region has the DNA TGTGCCAGTAGCCGGGACAGGGACCGCAATGAGCAGTTCTTC. Protein sequence: CASSRDRDRNEQFF. The V gene is TRBV19, the J gene TRBJ2-1; 9 bases match TRBD1. The CDR3 totals 14 residues. V shed 6 bases and J 6 bases; nucleotides not matched to a gene: 6. Germline CDR1 and CDR2: LNHDA and SQIVND (reference sequence).

The CDR3 protein is CASRMTGGASPLHF. CDR3 coding DNA: TGTGCCAGCAGGATGACGGGGGGGGCATCACCCCTCCACTTT. The chain couples TRBV6-5 to TRBJ1-6; a possible D gene is TRBD1 (6 bases). Per germline, CDR1 MNHEY and CDR2 SVGAGI. The CDR3 is 14 amino acids. The V end was cut by 6 bases, the J end by 10 bases, with 16 bases between.

This chain joins TRBV7-3 and TRBJ2-2; the match to TRBD2 covers 7 bases. V was clipped by 2 bases and J by 4 bases; unmatched bases: 7. Germline V CDR1 and CDR2: SGHTA, FQGTGA. This CDR3 is built from 16 residues. In DNA form, the CDR3 reads TGTGCCAGCAGCTTATCGCCTAGCGGCGTCACCGGGGAGCTGTTTTTT. This encodes CASSLSPSGVTGELFF. Filled out from reference TRBV7-3 and TRBJ2-2, the complete variable domain reads GAGVSQTPSNKVTEKGKYVELRCDPISGHTALYWYRQSLGQGPEFLIYFQGTGAADDSGLPNDRFFAVRPEGSVSTLKIQRTERGDSAVYLCASSLSPSGVTGELFFGEGSRLTVL.

This chain joins TRBV18 and TRBJ1-1, with TRBD1 as a possible D gene (5 bases). Germline CDR1 KGHSH, CDR2 LQKENI. Trimming took 5 bases from V and 11 from J, leaving 15 bases between them. There are 12 residues in the CDR3. The CDR3 region is CASSSGTGRAFF. DNA of the CDR3: TGTGCCAGCTCATCAGGGACTGGACGGGCTTTCTTT.

CDR3 sequence reads: CASSPGPGVGEKLFF. CDR3 coding DNA: TGTGCCAGTAGTCCGGGACCGGGGGTCGGTGAAAAACTGTTTTTT. V gene TRBV19 combines with J gene TRBJ1-4; TRBD1 might be the D (5 bases). CDR3 length equals 15 residues. Trimming cost V 5 bases and J 7 bases, with 17 bases left between them. The germline gives CDR1 LNHDA, CDR2 SQIVND (reference sequence).

The chain links TRBV2 to TRBJ1-5; no clear D gene. CDR1 and CDR2 from the germline V gene are SNHLY and FYNNEI. The CDR3 length is 15 residues. Deletions cut 6 bases from V and 0 bases from J, with 12 bases between. The CDR3 here is CASRVPGYSNQPQHF. Here the CDR3 DNA reads TGTGCCAGCAGGGTCCCGGGTTATAGCAATCAGCCCCAGCATTTT.

The chain recombines TRBV27 with TRBJ1-1; perhaps TRBD1 as D (5 bases). This CDR3 region has 13 residues. The germline V and J ends were trimmed by 2 bases and 6 bases, with 10 bases remaining between them. From germline, CDR1 is MNHEY and CDR2 SMNVEV (reference sequence). The CDR3 region has the DNA TGTGCCAGCAGTTTAAGGTCGGGGGCTGAAGCTTTCTTT. As protein: CASSLRSGAEAFF.

This clone was seen a single time. The chain links TRBV5-6 to TRBJ2-7, with D possibly being TRBD1 (5 bases). Looked up from germline, CDR1 is SGHDT and CDR2 is YYEEEE. CDR3 length: 16 residues. V lost 4 bases and J lost 7, with 24 bases in between. The CDR3: CASSPLKRNTGWEQYF. The CDR3 bases are TGTGCCAGCAGCCCCCTAAAAAGGAATACAGGATGGGAGCAGTACTTC.

The rearrangement joins TRBV6-5 to TRBJ1-2; D unclear. CDR1 is MNHEY and CDR2 is SVGAGI in the germline V gene. The CDR3 spans 12 residues. V dropped 6 bases and J dropped 8 bases, with 13 bases sitting between them. CDR3 amino acids: CASSPSGVGYTF. The CDR3 DNA follows: TGTGCCAGCAGCCCCTCCGGTGTGGGCTACACCTTC.